This is a list of T cell receptor beta chains from one sample in a study of blood T cells in healthy people across ages. TCRdb used MiXCR to reprocess the 5' RACE reads, holding one entry per CDR3 protein. Of hundreds of thousands of distinct CDR3 sequences in the sample, more than 55% are singletons; the top ten hold about a quarter. The specimen sequenced was blood. The receptors here all came from a man aged 40-50 years in good health. Each CDR3 is given with its conserved first and last residue. The order of the fields is D gene, J gene, clone size, V gene, CDR3 protein, CDR3 DNA. D genes are given only for firm matches. Only some rows state a clone size, as once, few, many or a class for expanded clones.

>.|TRBJ1-5|.|TRBV29-1
CSVEAGINQPQHF
TGCAGCGTTGAGGCAGGGATAAATCAGCCCCAGCATTTT
>.|TRBJ2-7|few|TRBV29-1
CSVVSPADYEQYF
TGCAGCGTTGTTAGTCCCGCCGACTACGAGCAGTACTTC
>TRBD1|TRBJ2-5|.|TRBV2
CASTRQGEYF
TGTGCCAGCACCCGGCAGGGGGAGTACTTC
>.|TRBJ2-5|.|TRBV13
CASSGPRDLETQYF
TGTGCCAGCAGCGGACCCCGGGACCTAGAGACCCAGTACTTC
>TRBD1|TRBJ1-4|few|TRBV6-1
CASSEGTGDEKLFF
TGTGCCAGCAGTGAAGGGACAGGAGATGAAAAACTGTTTTTT
>TRBD1|TRBJ2-1|.|TRBV11-2
CASSLDTGTAYNEQFF
TGTGCCAGCAGCTTGGATACCGGGACAGCTTACAATGAGCAGTTCTTC
>.|TRBJ1-1|many|TRBV5-1
CASSPTANTEAFF
TGCGCCAGCAGCCCGACAGCGAACACTGAAGCTTTCTTT
>.|TRBJ1-5|.|TRBV5-5
CASSIRSAALNQPQHF
TGTGCCAGCAGCATCCGGTCAGCAGCACTCAATCAGCCCCAGCATTTT
>.|TRBJ2-1|once|TRBV28
CASSLLVAGGSSYNEQFF
TGTGCCAGCAGTTTATTGGTGGCAGGAGGGAGCTCCTACAATGAGCAGTTCTTC
>TRBD1|TRBJ1-2|.|TRBV6-2/TRBV6-3
CASSRREVTGAHGYTF
TGTGCCAGCAGCCGAAGAGAAGTAACAGGGGCCCATGGCTACACCTTC
>.|TRBJ1-2|.|TRBV6-6
CASSYQGLNYGYTF
TGTGCCAGCAGTTACCAGGGGTTAAACTATGGCTACACCTTC
>.|TRBJ2-7|.|TRBV5-1
CASSLAVGGNSYEQYF
TGCGCCAGCAGCTTGGCTGTCGGGGGAAATTCCTACGAGCAGTACTTC
>.|TRBJ1-5|.|TRBV28
CASLWGSNQPQHF
TGTGCCAGCCTATGGGGTAGCAATCAGCCCCAGCATTTT
>TRBD2|TRBJ2-3|few|TRBV4-1
CASSQVLAGVTSTDTQYF
TGCGCCAGCAGCCAAGTCCTAGCGGGAGTTACCAGCACAGATACGCAGTATTTT
>.|TRBJ2-3|many|TRBV20-1
CSATQDTQYF
TGCAGTGCCACACAAGATACGCAGTATTTT
>TRBD2|TRBJ2-3|.|TRBV12-3/TRBV12-4
CASRRIAGGTDTQYF
TGTGCCAGCAGAAGAATAGCGGGGGGGACAGATACGCAGTATTTT
>.|TRBJ2-5|.|TRBV29-1
CGVEEGARRYETQYF
TGCGGCGTTGAAGAAGGGGCACGGAGATACGAGACCCAGTACTTC
>TRBD2|TRBJ2-7|few|TRBV20-1
CSARGRLAGGRYEQYF
TGCAGTGCCAGAGGGCGACTAGCGGGAGGCCGCTACGAGCAGTACTTC
>.|TRBJ1-4|.|TRBV5-1
CASSREQPNEKLFF
TGCGCCAGCAGCCGGGAACAGCCTAATGAAAAACTGTTTTTT
>TRBD1|TRBJ1-6|few|TRBV10-3
CAIRADRAQGSPLHF
TGTGCCATCAGGGCAGACAGGGCACAGGGTTCACCCCTCCACTTT
>.|TRBJ1-1|.|TRBV7-8
CASSLRSGYTEAFF
TGTGCCAGCAGCTTACGTTCCGGGTACACTGAAGCTTTCTTT
>.|TRBJ2-1|.|TRBV28
CASSLDPLREQFF
TGTGCCAGCAGTTTGGATCCTCTGCGGGAACAGTTCTTC
>TRBD2|TRBJ2-5|.|TRBV29-1
CSVLPAGGLETQYF
TGCAGCGTTCTTCCAGCGGGGGGGCTCGAGACCCAGTACTTC
>.|TRBJ2-5|.|TRBV29-1
CSVEDLAGSYNEQYF
TGCAGCGTTGAAGATCTGGCAGGGTCGTACAATGAGCAGTACTTC
>.|TRBJ2-3|once|TRBV25-1
CASSERSTVDTDTQYF
TGTGCCAGCAGTGAACGATCGACGGTCGACACAGATACGCAGTATTTT
>TRBD1|TRBJ1-5|few|TRBV7-9
CASSEGQGTLSNQPQHF
TGTGCCAGCAGCGAGGGACAGGGAACTCTTAGCAATCAGCCCCAGCATTTT
>TRBD1|TRBJ1-4|.|TRBV15
CATSKAQGQGAANEKLFF
TGTGCCACCAGCAAAGCCCAGGGACAGGGGGCAGCTAATGAAAAACTGTTTTTT
>TRBD1|TRBJ2-1|.|TRBV9
CASSVDRESYNEQFF
TGTGCCAGCAGCGTGGACAGGGAATCATACAATGAGCAGTTCTTC
>TRBD2|TRBJ2-7|.|TRBV20-1
CSARGGERDSYEQYF
TGCAGTGCTAGAGGGGGTGAGCGGGACTCCTACGAGCAGTACTTC
>TRBD2|TRBJ2-6|.|TRBV10-3
CATIPGTRSSGANVLTF
TGTGCCACAATTCCCGGGACTAGAAGCTCTGGGGCCAACGTCCTGACTTTC
>.|TRBJ2-3|.|TRBV5-1
CASSLQSSTDTQYF
TGCGCCAGCAGCCTACAGTCTAGCACAGATACGCAGTATTTT
>.|TRBJ1-2|.|TRBV27
CASSFKDRIYGYTF
TGTGCCAGCAGTTTCAAGGATAGGATCTATGGCTACACCTTC
>.|TRBJ1-2|.|TRBV6-6
CASSSKIPKYYGYTF
TGTGCCAGCAGTTCGAAAATCCCCAAATACTATGGCTACACCTTC
>.|TRBJ2-1|.|TRBV20-1
CSAIHFVGAVNEQFF
TGCAGTGCTATCCATTTTGTGGGAGCGGTCAATGAGCAGTTCTTC
>TRBD2|TRBJ2-3|.|TRBV13
CASSLRTSGSSTDTQYF
TGTGCCAGCAGCTTGCGGACTAGCGGATCTAGCACAGATACGCAGTATTTT
>.|TRBJ1-5|few|TRBV4-3
CASSQDRVGGQPQHF
TGCGCCAGCAGCCAAGATCGGGTGGGGGGACAGCCCCAGCATTTT
>.|TRBJ2-4|.|TRBV27
CASSFRTPSALAKNIQYF
TGTGCCAGCAGTTTTCGGACTCCTTCGGCTCTAGCCAAAAACATTCAGTACTTC
>.|TRBJ2-7|.|TRBV5-8
CASNERGRTYYEQYF
TGTGCCAGCAACGAAAGGGGCAGAACCTACTACGAGCAGTACTTC
>TRBD1|TRBJ1-1|.|TRBV28
CASNLGALGGLNTEAFF
TGTGCCAGCAATTTAGGAGCCCTAGGGGGCTTGAACACTGAAGCTTTCTTT
>TRBD1|TRBJ2-5|.|TRBV11-2
CASSPGTGGEETQYF
TGTGCCAGCAGTCCCGGGACAGGAGGAGAAGAGACCCAGTACTTC
>.|TRBJ1-2|.|TRBV20-1
CSARGGVVGYTF
TGCAGTGCTAGAGGGGGGGTCGTCGGCTACACCTTC
>.|TRBJ2-7|.|TRBV7-3
CASSLGLAESYEQYF
TGTGCCAGCAGCTTAGGTTTGGCGGAGTCCTACGAGCAGTACTTC
>.|TRBJ2-7|.|TRBV20-1
CSASSLYRDTYEQYF
TGCAGTGCTAGTTCCCTTTATAGGGACACCTACGAGCAGTACTTC
>TRBD1|TRBJ2-7|.|TRBV5-1
CASSLWTGSREQYF
TGCGCCAGCAGCTTATGGACAGGGTCTCGAGAGCAGTACTTC
>TRBD2|TRBJ2-4|few|TRBV7-2
CASSLLGGGAVGDIQYF
TGTGCCAGCAGCCTCCTTGGCGGGGGGGCAGTAGGGGACATTCAGTACTTC
>.|TRBJ1-6|.|TRBV5-1
CASSLDPGSPLHF
TGCGCCAGCAGCTTGGATCCGGGTTCACCCCTCCACTTT
>TRBD1|TRBJ2-5|.|TRBV2
CASSQAPGQRETQYF
TGTGCCAGCAGTCAAGCTCCGGGACAGAGGGAGACCCAGTACTTC
>.|TRBJ2-3|.|TRBV12-3/TRBV12-4
CASSLTGITDTQYF
TGTGCCAGCAGCTTAACAGGGATCACAGATACGCAGTATTTT
>.|TRBJ2-3|.|TRBV27
CASSSTDPTDTQYF
TGTGCCAGCAGTTCGACAGACCCCACAGATACGCAGTATTTT
>.|TRBJ1-6|.|TRBV27
CASRPTRNSPLHF
TGTGCCAGCAGACCGACCCGGAATTCACCCCTCCACTTT
>.|TRBJ2-1|few|TRBV20-1
CSASAGTYNEQFF
TGCAGTGCTAGTGCGGGCACTTACAATGAGCAGTTCTTC
>TRBD2|TRBJ2-1|.|TRBV11-2
CASSRLTSTTHNEQFF
TGTGCCAGCAGCCGCTTGACTAGCACAACCCACAATGAGCAGTTCTTC
>TRBD2|TRBJ2-5|.|TRBV29-1
CSVTSGIGETQYF
TGCAGCGTGACTAGCGGGATTGGAGAGACCCAGTACTTC
>.|TRBJ2-5|.|TRBV28
CASNGGPIPQYF
TGTGCCAGCAATGGGGGTCCCATACCCCAGTACTTC
>.|TRBJ1-2|.|TRBV29-1
CSVVSTIYGYTF
TGCAGCGTGGTTTCGACCATCTATGGCTACACCTTC
>.|TRBJ2-3|.|TRBV5-1
CASSLVEGQADTQYF
TGCGCCAGCAGCTTGGTCGAAGGGCAGGCAGATACGCAGTATTTT
>.|TRBJ1-2|.|TRBV28
CASSLSGRGGCGYTF
TGTGCCAGCAGTTTATCGGGCAGGGGAGGCTGTGGCTACACCTTC
>.|TRBJ1-2|.|TRBV9
CASSVDVDYGYTF
TGTGCCAGCAGCGTAGACGTGGACTATGGCTACACCTTC
>.|TRBJ2-3|few|TRBV5-1
CASSLDAAPSTDTQYF
TGCGCCAGCAGCTTGGATGCAGCGCCTAGCACAGATACGCAGTATTTT
>.|TRBJ1-2|once|TRBV20-1
CSAREGIQSFGGYTF
TGCAGTGCTAGAGAGGGGATACAGAGCTTCGGAGGCTACACCTTC